The 23 T cell receptor beta chains listed next were all sequenced from one sample in a study of response to subunit inactivated influenza vaccine. TCRdb itself ran the RT-PCR reads through MiXCR, one entry per CDR3 protein. Altogether about 700,000 distinct CDR3 sequences are present, around 15% being singletons, with the ten largest covering 7.5% to 9%. The sequenced sample was PBMCs from blood, obtained approximately 15 days before vaccination. These receptors came from a man aged 45 to 65 who received an inactivated influenza vaccine.

This clonotype was seen more than once but under ten times. This chain uses TRBV12-3 or TRBV12-4 with TRBJ1-4; TRBD1 agrees at 8 bases. After removal of 7 bases from V and 8 bases from J, the junction contained 6 bases not matched to a gene. This CDR3 contains 13 residues. DNA for the CDR3: TGTGCCAGCACCTTAGGACAGGGAGAAAAACTGTTTTTT. Residues: CASTLGQGEKLFF.

This clonotype was counted ten times or more. The chain uses TRBV20-1 and TRBJ2-7, with a weak D call TRBD2 (5 bases). Germline V gene lookup returns CDR1 DFQATT and CDR2 SNEGSKA (reference sequence). The CDR3 has 15 residues. V gave up 0 bases and J gave up 3 bases, with 15 bases separating them. This CDR3 is CSARDLLEGGYEQYF. The CDR3 DNA reads as TGCAGTGCTAGAGACCTCCTAGAGGGTGGCTACGAGCAGTACTTC.

The V gene is TRBV5-1, the J gene TRBJ2-2; 8 positions match TRBD2. CDR1 is SGHRS, CDR2 YFSETQ, per germline. The CDR3 runs to 17 residues. Trimming took 2 bases from V and 3 from J; bases not matched to a gene: 9. The CDR3 nucleotides read TGCGCCAGCAGCTTTTCGGAGCGGGGGCCTGACACCGGGGAGCTGTTTTTT. The encoded protein is CASSFSERGPDTGELFF.

The CDR3 reads CASSMGRSSYNEQFF. CDR3 in DNA: TGTGCCAGCAGCATGGGACGGAGCTCCTACAATGAGCAGTTCTTC. The chain joins TRBV7-9 to TRBJ2-1; D is perhaps TRBD1 or TRBD2 (5 bases each). This CDR3 is built from 15 residues. The ends were cut back, 5 bases at V and 0 bases at J, with 11 bases in the middle. Germline V lookup: CDR1 SEHNR, CDR2 FQNEAQ (reference sequence).

The chain employs TRBV5-1 and TRBJ2-5, with TRBD2 matching 7 bases. Trimming at V came to 4 bases and at J to 2 bases, leaving 8 bases not matched to a gene. This CDR3 has 15 amino acids. From germline, CDR1 is SGHRS and CDR2 YFSETQ. The CDR3 DNA sequence: TGCGCCAGCAGCACCGCCGGGACTACTCAAGAGACCCAGTACTTC. Its protein is CASSTAGTTQETQYF. Using reference TRBV5-1 and TRBJ2-5 for the parts outside the CDR3, the full variable domain is KAGVTQTPRYLIKTRGQQVTLSCSPISGHRSVSWYQQTPGQGLQFLFEYFSETQRNKGNFPGRFSGRQFSNSRSEMNVSTLELGDSALYLCASSTAGTTQETQYFGPGTRLLVL.

This clonotype was seen only a few times. The J gene is TRBJ2-5, the V gene TRBV15; TRBD1 might be the D (5 bases). The CDR3 has 15 residues. Germline CDR1 LNHNV, CDR2 YYDKDF (reference sequence). The V gene lost 1 base and the J gene lost 2 bases, with 11 bases spanning the gap. CDR3 sequence reads: CATSRARTRQETQYF. The CDR3, as DNA: TGTGCCACCAGCAGAGCAAGGACAAGACAAGAGACCCAGTACTTC. The complete variable domain, with remaining parts taken from reference TRBV15 and TRBJ2-5, reads DAMVIQNPRYQVTQFGKPVTLSCSQTLNHNVMYWYQQKSSQAPKLLFHYYDKDFNNEADTPDNFQSRRPNTSFCFLDIRSPGLGDTAMYLCATSRARTRQETQYFGPGTRLLVL.

This clonotype was seen many times. The chain has TRBV20-1 and TRBJ2-1; 15 nucleotides agree with TRBD2. Unmatched junction bases numbered 4, after V lost 0 bases and J lost 7 bases. Germline CDR1 is DFQATT and CDR2 is SNEGSKA (reference sequence). This CDR3 contains 16 residues. CDR3 loop: CSARDPGTSGRNEQFF. The CDR3 nucleotides read TGCAGTGCTAGAGACCCCGGGACTAGCGGGAGGAATGAGCAGTTCTTC.

This rearrangement joins TRBV5-5 to TRBJ2-7; TRBD2 agrees at 8 bases. The CDR3 is 13 residues long. V dropped 6 bases and J dropped 6; count of bases not matched to a gene: 8. CDR1 is SGHKS and CDR2 is YYEKEE in the germline V gene (reference sequence). Written as DNA, the CDR3 is TGTGCCAGCAACCAAGGGGCGGGGGGCGAGCAGTACTTC. This sequence encodes CASNQGAGGEQYF.

This clonotype came up a few times. The J gene is TRBJ1-2, the V gene TRBV28; D gene ambiguous. Deletions cut 6 bases from V and 4 bases from J, with 15 bases between. Looked up from germline, CDR1 is MDHEN and CDR2 is SYDVKM. The CDR3 extends over 14 amino acids. The CDR3 loop reads CASSPPSRIYGYTF. The CDR3 nucleotides are TGTGCCAGCAGCCCCCCCTCAAGGATCTATGGCTACACCTTC.

In this sample, this clonotype turned up many times. The rearrangement links TRBV29-1 to TRBJ2-1, with TRBD2 matching 13 bases. The CDR3 is made up of 15 amino acids. J lost 5 bases, V lost 4 bases, and 5 bases had no gene match. Germline V gene lookup returns CDR1 SQVTM and CDR2 ANQGSEA. CDR3 DNA: TGCAGCGTTGGTGGACTAGCGGGAGTGCACAATGAGCAGTTCTTC. Amino acid sequence: CSVGGLAGVHNEQFF.

This clonotype has a handful of counts. The V call is TRBV5-1, the J call TRBJ1-4; a possible D gene is TRBD1 (5 bases). V was pared by 2 bases and J by 5 bases, with 10 bases between. The CDR3 is made up of 14 amino acids. The V gene's germline CDR1 is SGHRS and CDR2 YFSETQ. The CDR3 sequence is CASSFQGNNEKLFF. As DNA, the CDR3 is TGCGCCAGCAGCTTCCAGGGTAACAATGAAAAACTGTTTTTT.

The chain recombines TRBV5-1 with TRBJ1-2; 9 bases are a match to TRBD1. V trimming: 2 bases; J trimming: 5 bases; junction bases outside the gene matches: 4. CDR1 and CDR2 from the germline V gene are SGHRS and YFSETQ. CDR3 length: 14 residues. CDR3 nucleotide sequence: TGCGCCAGCAGCTTAACAGGGGGCTTATATGGCTACACCTTC. Amino acids: CASSLTGGLYGYTF.

This clonotype has just a few counts. The chain uses TRBV11-2 and TRBJ2-2; 9 nucleotides line up with TRBD2. The CDR3 has 15 amino acids. The J segment lost 7 bases and the V segment lost 2 bases, leaving 5 bases of the junction unmatched. Germline V gives CDR1 SGHAT, CDR2 FQNNGV. In DNA form, the CDR3 reads TGTGCCAGCAGCTTACAGCTAGCGGGAAGCGGGGAGCTGTTTTTT. Encoded protein: CASSLQLAGSGELFF. Filled out from reference TRBV11-2 and TRBJ2-2, the complete variable domain reads EAGVAQSPRYKIIEKRQSVAFWCNPISGHATLYWYQQILGQGPKLLIQFQNNGVVDDSQLPKDRFSAERLKGVDSTLKIQPAKLEDSAVYLCASSLQLAGSGELFFGEGSRLTVL.

This clonotype was observed a few times. The rearrangement uses TRBV2 and TRBJ2-5; D remains unclear. This CDR3 spans 14 amino acids. V was shortened by 3 bases and J by 6 bases, with 14 bases between the two germline ends. Per germline, CDR1 SNHLY and CDR2 FYNNEI. The chain's CDR3 is CASSEHPARKTQYF. Written as DNA, the CDR3 is TGTGCCAGCAGTGAGCATCCCGCACGGAAGACCCAGTACTTC.

This clonotype was recorded a few times. The genes are TRBV7-2 and TRBJ1-5; D not resolved. Germline CDR1 is SGHTA and CDR2 is FQGNSA. The CDR3 runs to 15 residues. Trimming left V 2 bases short and J 0 bases short, with 8 bases between. The CDR3 DNA is TGTGCCAGCAGCTTAAGTTGGTTTAGCAATCAGCCCCAGCATTTT. Encoded protein: CASSLSWFSNQPQHF.

J is TRBJ2-3 and V is TRBV20-1; 15 bases line up with TRBD2. The germline CDR1 and CDR2 sequences are DFQATT and SNEGSKA (reference sequence). The CDR3 totals 15 residues. J gave up 4 bases and V 5 bases, and 4 bases lay outside the gene matches. CDR3 DNA sequence: TGCAGTGCTGCAGGGACTAGCGGGGGGTCAGATACGCAGTATTTT. It codes for CSAAGTSGGSDTQYF.

The chain joins TRBV6-1 to TRBJ2-5; weak D call: TRBD2 (6 bases). Germline V gene data show CDR1 as MNHNS and CDR2 as SASEGT. This CDR3 comprises 14 residues. Trimming took off 6 bases at V and 3 bases at J, with 14 bases between the two ends. This CDR3 is CASSTNPGEETQYF. The CDR3 coding sequence is TGTGCCAGCAGCACAAATCCGGGGGAAGAGACCCAGTACTTC.

This clonotype was counted only a few times. This chain links TRBV2 with TRBJ2-1; D gene uncertain. Germline-derived CDR1 and CDR2 are SNHLY and FYNNEI. This CDR3 has 11 residues. The V and J ends lost 1 base and 9 bases respectively, with 4 bases between them. In DNA, the CDR3 is TGTGCCAGCAGTGAAGGGGTTGAGCAGTTCTTC. Amino acids: CASSEGVEQFF.

This clonotype was observed a few times. The rearrangement uses TRBV7-2 and TRBJ1-6; 7 bases align to TRBD1. With V trimmed by 5 bases and J by 6 bases, 7 bases remained unmatched. The length of the CDR3 is 15 residues. Germline CDR1 reads SGHTA; CDR2 reads FQGNSA. The CDR3 region is CASSPWDRPNSPLHF. In DNA, the CDR3 is TGTGCCAGCAGCCCCTGGGACAGACCTAATTCACCCCTCCACTTT. The whole variable domain, remainder taken from reference TRBV7-2 and TRBJ1-6, is GAGVSQSPSNKVTEKGKDVELRCDPISGHTALYWYRQSLGQGLEFLIYFQGNSAPDKSGLPSDRFSAERTGGSVSTLTIQRTQQEDSAVYLCASSPWDRPNSPLHFGNGTRLTVT.

The sample holds a few counts of this clonotype. CDR3 loop: CSARPLWREQYF. The CDR3, as DNA: TGCAGTGCTAGGCCCCTCTGGAGAGAGCAGTACTTC. The chain employs TRBV20-1 and TRBJ2-7; D uncertain. Per the germline V gene, CDR1 is DFQATT and CDR2 is SNEGSKA (reference sequence). Trimming shortened V by 3 bases and J by 7 bases, and 13 bases separated the two germline ends. CDR3 size: 12 residues.

This clonotype was counted between two and nine times. V gene TRBV24-1 combines with J gene TRBJ2-5; TRBD1 might be the D (5 bases). In germline, CDR1 is KGHDR, CDR2 SFDVKD. Between the trimmed V and J ends, which lost 6 bases and 0 bases, there was a span of 10 bases. CDR3 length: 14 residues. CDR3 amino acids: CATSPSGYQETQYF. The CDR3 DNA reads as TGTGCCACCAGTCCTTCAGGGTACCAAGAGACCCAGTACTTC.

In its sample, this clonotype was seen a few times. The V and J genes are TRBV20-1 and TRBJ2-3; 9 bases map to TRBD2. This CDR3 contains 16 residues. The germline CDR1 and CDR2 sequences are DFQATT and SNEGSKA (reference sequence). Trimming cost V 4 bases and J 8 bases; bases outside gene matches: 16. The CDR3: CSANHPASGTITTQYF. CDR3 in DNA: TGCAGTGCTAATCACCCTGCTAGCGGGACGATCACTACGCAGTATTTT.

The table lists this clonotype with many counts. The CDR3: CAIRGRAQETQYF. The CDR3 DNA reads as TGTGCCATTCGCGGGAGGGCCCAGGAGACCCAGTACTTC. The chain uses TRBV10-3 and TRBJ2-5; 9 bases match TRBD2. Germline values: CDR1 ENHRY, CDR2 SYGVKD. The CDR3 has 13 residues. The junction had 7 bases not matched to a gene; V was cut back by 9 bases and J by 5 bases.